This T cell receptor beta chain stems from a study of blood T cell repertoires in COVID-19. Original processing methods: Researchers report that nucleated cell counts were estimated from reference gene primer amplification. The method was immunoSEQ multiplex PCR; TCRdb's version includes in-frame clones alone and lacks a portion of them. That table gives V, J and clone size, and the DNA gave D and trimming. Among roughly 38,000 clones listed, approximately 84% were seen once. Sequences were obtained from peripheral blood. This clonotype was obtained from a man aged 80 or over with active or convalescent COVID-19.

The CDR3 nucleotides are TGTGCCAGCAGGCCACCCGGGACTGCAATCGAGCAGTACTTC. Its translation is CASRPPGTAIEQYF. This sequence joins TRBV11-2 and TRBJ2-7, with a weak D call TRBD2 (6 bases). Between the trimmed V and J ends, which lost 6 bases and 6 bases, there was a span of 18 bases. The CDR3 extends over 14 amino acids. Germline values: CDR1 SGHAT, CDR2 FQNNGV.